This TCR beta chain was sequenced during a study of molecular identifiers for immune sequencing clone quantification. It was from 20,000 to 1,000,000 sorted cells, with 10%, 30% or 50% RNA, that naive CD8 libraries came. Using its own MiXCR run on the PCR reads, TCRdb lists one record per CDR3 protein. The table includes roughly 320,000 distinct CDR3 sequences, under 25% detected once. This clonotype has a handful of counts. Its target is unknown. Notes on the study in general: Amid 750,000 to 1,000,000 naive cells, spiked Jurkat TCR RNA from one cell was reportedly still detectable.

The sequence was obtained from a human donor in good health. Some libraries in this study had Jurkat cell RNA spiked in. The sample comprised naive CD8+ T cells from blood, with Jurkat cell RNA spiked in. This sample's subset: FACS-sorted CD8+CD4-CCR7+CD45RA+ naive T cells.

In DNA form, the CDR3 reads TGCAGTGCTGTGGCCCGGGGTATGACAGATACGCAGTATTTT. It codes for CSAVARGMTDTQYF. This chain uses TRBV20-1 with TRBJ2-3; possibly TRBD2 for D (5 bases). Germline CDR1 reads DFQATT; CDR2 reads SNEGSKA (reference sequence). The V end lost 5 bases, the J end lost 3 bases, and 15 bases lay between the germline ends. CDR3 length: 14 amino acids.